This T cell receptor beta chain was identified during a study of T cells in Graves' hyperthyroidism and ophthalmopathy. This clonotype has a count of ten or more. TCR beta CDR3 region amplification was performed from RNA transcripts. The TCR CDR3 was amplified in a first-round RT-PCR using the HTBI primer set. TCRdb processed the multiplex PCR reads anew with MiXCR; each CDR3 protein has one entry. The data hold some 490,000 distinct CDR3 sequences, with approximately 22% observed a single time. Trimming stripped 6 bases from V and 5 bases from J, with 14 bases between. Germline V gene sequence: CDR1 MNHEY, CDR2 SMNVEV (reference sequence). This CDR3 has 15 residues.

This chain connects TRBV27 to TRBJ1-6; the D gene is possibly TRBD1 (5 bases). Sequencing was carried out using blood. This TCR came from a woman in her seventies with Graves' ophthalmopathy. The CDR3 DNA follows: TGTGCCAGCAGCCTATTGAGAGGGGATAATTCACCCCTCCACTTT. This encodes CASSLLRGDNSPLHF.